Sequencing of this T cell receptor beta chain was carried out in a study of T cells in narcolepsy. Study-wide background: Healthy controls were enrolled alongside patients with narcolepsy type 1 or type 2. Study-wide findings and caveats: Autoreactive clonotypes reportedly recurred in blood of same and different patients, not controls. Same-patient CSF and blood CD4+ T cell clonotypes included HCRT-specific and TRIB2-specific autoreactive ones.

Produced via immunoSEQ multiplex PCR; TCRdb's table is partial and in-frame only. The sample holds about 27,000 clones; 75% to 85% are singletons and the top ten take 6.6%. Remarks on this clone: Its antigen is undetermined.

Looked up from germline, CDR1 is SNHLY and CDR2 is FYNNEI. With 0 bases removed from V and 15 bases from J, the gap between germline ends came to 12 bases. This CDR3 comprises 12 residues. The chain links TRBV2 to TRBJ2-1; D is possibly TRBD1 or TRBD2 (5 bases each). The TCR sequence derives from a human donor in good health. Sample: memory (CD45RA-) CD4+ T cells from blood. The CDR3 is CASSEAGARGFF. The CDR3, as DNA: TGTGCCAGCAGTGAAGCCGGGGCCAGAGGGTTCTTC.